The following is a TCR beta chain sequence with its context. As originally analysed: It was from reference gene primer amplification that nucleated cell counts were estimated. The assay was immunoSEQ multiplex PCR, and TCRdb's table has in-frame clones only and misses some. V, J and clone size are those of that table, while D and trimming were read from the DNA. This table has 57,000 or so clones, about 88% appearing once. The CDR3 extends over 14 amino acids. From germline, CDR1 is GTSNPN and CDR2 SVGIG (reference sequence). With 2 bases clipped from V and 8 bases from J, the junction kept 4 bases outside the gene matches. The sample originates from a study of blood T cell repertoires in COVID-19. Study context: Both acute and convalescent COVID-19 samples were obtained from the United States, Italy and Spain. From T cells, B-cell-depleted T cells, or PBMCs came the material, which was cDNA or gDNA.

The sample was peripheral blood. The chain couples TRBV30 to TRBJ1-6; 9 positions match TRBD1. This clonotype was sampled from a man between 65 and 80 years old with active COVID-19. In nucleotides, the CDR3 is TGTGCCTGGAGTCCGGGACAGGGAGATTCACCCCTCCACTTT. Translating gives CAWSPGQGDSPLHF.